The 10 T cell receptor beta chains below all came from one sample that was sequenced in a study of cytomegalovirus exposure and HLA in healthy donors. PCR employed 60 Vbeta and 13 Jbeta primers. Repertoires were generated with immunoSEQ multiplex PCR, while TCRdb's copy carries only in-frame clones and drops some. This table holds about 110,000 clones. Sample: PBMCs. The receptor source for this set is a man aged 25 to 40 in good health and CMV-seronegative.

Comment on this clone: At one end the junction does not follow the germline gene, possibly because of a read error. Different DNA sequences within this sample yield the same CDR3. In nucleotides, the CDR3 is TGCGCCAGCAGCCGACTACAGGGGGCTAACGAGCAGTACTTC. Residues: CASSRLQGANEQYF. J is TRBJ2-7 and V is TRBV6-1, with TRBD1 matching 9 bases. The CDR3 length is 14 residues. CDR1 and CDR2 from the germline V gene are MNHNS and SASEGT.

The chain joins TRBV19 to TRBJ1-1, with 7 bases lining up with TRBD1. Germline values: CDR1 LNHDA, CDR2 SQIVND (reference sequence). V dropped 7 bases and J dropped 0; count of bases not matched to a gene: 8. CDR3 size: 15 residues. The CDR3 region is CASNPGTAMNTEAFF. CDR3 coding DNA: TGTGCCAGTAACCCCGGGACAGCTATGAACACTGAAGCTTTCTTT.

The rearrangement links TRBV5-1 to TRBJ1-6; D ambiguous. V shed 5 bases and J shed 5 bases, with 8 bases lying between them. The CDR3 contains 13 residues. Germline assignment: CDR1 SGHRS and CDR2 YFSETQ. In nucleotides, the CDR3 is TGCGCCAGCAGGGCAGGCGATAATTCACCCCTCCACTTT. It encodes CASRAGDNSPLHF.

This sequence joins TRBV19 and TRBJ1-1; 11 bases match TRBD1. Per the germline V gene, CDR1 is LNHDA and CDR2 is SQIVND (reference sequence). The CDR3 sequence is 16 residues long. V shed 4 bases, J shed 1 base, and the junction held 5 bases outside the gene matches. CDR3 bases: TGTGCCAGTAGTAAAAGGACAGGGGGCGGGAACACTGAAGCTTTCTTT. It encodes CASSKRTGGGNTEAFF.

The gene calls are TRBV7-9 and TRBJ1-1; D unclear. CDR3 length: 10 amino acids. Germline lookup yields CDR1 SEHNR and CDR2 FQNEAQ (reference sequence). The V and J ends lost 7 bases and 8 bases respectively, with 8 bases between them. The CDR3 region is CASNPREAFF. Here the CDR3 DNA reads TGTGCCAGCAACCCCAGGGAAGCTTTCTTT.

V gene TRBV7-2 combines with J gene TRBJ2-2; a possible D gene is TRBD1 (5 bases). The germline V and J ends were trimmed by 5 bases and 4 bases, with 11 bases remaining between them. Germline lookup yields CDR1 SGHTA and CDR2 FQGNSA. The CDR3 is made up of 14 amino acids. Here the CDR3 reads CASSLGHITGELFF. In nucleotides, the CDR3 is TGTGCCAGCAGCCTAGGACATATCACCGGGGAGCTGTTTTTT.

The chain recombines TRBV27 with TRBJ2-1; 9 bases map to TRBD2. Germline trimming cut 6 bases from V and 5 bases from J; bases unmatched to any gene: 2. CDR1 is MNHEY, CDR2 SMNVEV, per germline (reference sequence). The CDR3 extends over 13 amino acids. CDR3 region: CASSLAGHNEQFF. CDR3 DNA: TGTGCCAGCAGCCTAGCGGGGCACAATGAGCAGTTCTTC.

The V and J genes are TRBV11-2 and TRBJ1-3; 9 nucleotides match TRBD1. Germline values: CDR1 SGHAT, CDR2 FQNNGV. Trimming cost V 8 bases and J 3 bases; bases outside gene matches: 2. The CDR3 covers 13 residues. Here the CDR3 DNA reads TGTGCCAGCGACAGGGGGTATGGAAACACCATATATTTT. As protein: CASDRGYGNTIYF.

On this clone itself: Germline and junction disagree at one end, which may indicate a read error. The gene calls are TRBV4-3 and TRBJ2-1, with no clear D. The CDR3 is made up of 14 amino acids. Germline CDR1 reads LGHNA; CDR2 reads YSLEER. The CDR3 region has the DNA TGCGCCAGCAGCCAAGACCCCTCCGACAATGAGCAGTTCTTC. Protein product: CASSQDPSDNEQFF.

The gene calls are TRBV5-4 and TRBJ1-3, with unresolved D. The germline V gene has CDR1 SGHNT and CDR2 YYREEE (reference sequence). CDR3 size: 17 residues. Trimming took 1 base from V and 0 from J, leaving 14 bases between them. The CDR3 region is CASSLSRGLISGNTIYF. CDR3 in DNA: TGTGCCAGCAGCTTGAGCCGAGGACTGATCTCTGGAAACACCATATATTTT.